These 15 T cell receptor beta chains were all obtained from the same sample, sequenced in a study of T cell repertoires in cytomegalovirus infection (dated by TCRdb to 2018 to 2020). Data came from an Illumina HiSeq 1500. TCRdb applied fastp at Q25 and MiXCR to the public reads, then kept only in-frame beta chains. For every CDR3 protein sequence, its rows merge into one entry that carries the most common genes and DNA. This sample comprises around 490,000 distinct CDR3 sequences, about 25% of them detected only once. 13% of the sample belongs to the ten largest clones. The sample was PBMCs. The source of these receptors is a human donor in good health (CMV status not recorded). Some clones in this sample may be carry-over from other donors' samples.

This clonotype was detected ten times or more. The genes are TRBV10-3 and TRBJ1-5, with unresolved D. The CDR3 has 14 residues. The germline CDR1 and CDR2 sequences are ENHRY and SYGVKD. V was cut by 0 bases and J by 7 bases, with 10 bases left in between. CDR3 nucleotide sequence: TGTGCCATCAGTGAGTCTCCGACCCCACAGCCCCAGCATTTT. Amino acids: CAISESPTPQPQHF.

CDR3 bases: TGTGCCAGCAGTTACCCCCTCCTAGCGACCGGGGAGCTGTTTTTT. Amino acid sequence: CASSYPLLATGELFF. The chain is built from TRBV6-2 or TRBV6-3 and TRBJ2-2; TRBD2 might be the D (6 bases). V was shortened by 2 bases and J by 5 bases, with 12 bases between the two germline ends. The CDR3 consists of 15 residues. Germline V gene sequence: CDR1 MNHEY, CDR2 SVGEGT.

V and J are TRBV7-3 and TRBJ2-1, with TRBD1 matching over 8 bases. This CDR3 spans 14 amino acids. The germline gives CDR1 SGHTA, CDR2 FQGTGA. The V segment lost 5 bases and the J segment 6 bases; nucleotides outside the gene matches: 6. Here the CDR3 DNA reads TGTGCCAGCAGCCCCGGACAGGGACTCAATGAGCAGTTCTTC. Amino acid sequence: CASSPGQGLNEQFF.

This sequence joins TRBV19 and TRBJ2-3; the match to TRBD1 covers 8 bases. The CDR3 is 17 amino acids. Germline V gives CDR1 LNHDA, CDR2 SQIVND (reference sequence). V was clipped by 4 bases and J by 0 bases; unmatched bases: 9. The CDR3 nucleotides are TGTGCCAGTAGTAGTCAGACAGGGGACTTAAGCACAGATACGCAGTATTTT. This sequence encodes CASSSQTGDLSTDTQYF. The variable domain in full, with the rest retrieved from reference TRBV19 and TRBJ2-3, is DGGITQSPKYLFRKEGQNVTLSCEQNLNHDAMYWYRQDPGQGLRLIYYSQIVNDFQKGDIAEGYSVSREKKESFPLTVTSAQKNPTAFYLCASSSQTGDLSTDTQYFGPGTRLTVL.

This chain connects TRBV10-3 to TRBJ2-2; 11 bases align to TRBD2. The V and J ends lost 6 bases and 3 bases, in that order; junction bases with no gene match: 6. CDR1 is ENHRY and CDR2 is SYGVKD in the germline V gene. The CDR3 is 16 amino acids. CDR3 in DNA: TGTGCCATCAGGATAGCGGGAGGGCCGGACACCGGGGAGCTGTTTTTT. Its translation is CAIRIAGGPDTGELFF.

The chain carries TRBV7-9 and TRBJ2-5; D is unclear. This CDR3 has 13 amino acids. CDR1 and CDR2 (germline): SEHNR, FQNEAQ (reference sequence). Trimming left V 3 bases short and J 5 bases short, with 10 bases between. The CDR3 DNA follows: TGTGCCAGCAGCTTTGGAAGTGCGGAGACCCAGTACTTC. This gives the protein CASSFGSAETQYF.

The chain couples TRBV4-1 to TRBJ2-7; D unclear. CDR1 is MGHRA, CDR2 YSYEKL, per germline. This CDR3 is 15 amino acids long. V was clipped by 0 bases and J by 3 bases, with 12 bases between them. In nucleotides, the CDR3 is TGCGCCAGCAGCCAAGAATTTGCAGGTTTCTACGAGCAGTACTTC. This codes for CASSQEFAGFYEQYF.

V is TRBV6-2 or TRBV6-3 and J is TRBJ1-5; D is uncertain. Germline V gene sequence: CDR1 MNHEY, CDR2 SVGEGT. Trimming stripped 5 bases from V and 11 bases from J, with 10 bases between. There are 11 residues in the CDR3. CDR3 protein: CASSQATAQHF. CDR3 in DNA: TGTGCCAGCAGTCAAGCGACGGCCCAGCATTTT.

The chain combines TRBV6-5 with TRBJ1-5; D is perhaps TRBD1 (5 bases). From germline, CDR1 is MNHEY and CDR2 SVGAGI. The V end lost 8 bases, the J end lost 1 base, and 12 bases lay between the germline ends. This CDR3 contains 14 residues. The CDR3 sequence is CASGRDGSNQPQHF. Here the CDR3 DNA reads TGTGCCAGCGGGCGGGACGGCAGCAATCAGCCCCAGCATTTT.

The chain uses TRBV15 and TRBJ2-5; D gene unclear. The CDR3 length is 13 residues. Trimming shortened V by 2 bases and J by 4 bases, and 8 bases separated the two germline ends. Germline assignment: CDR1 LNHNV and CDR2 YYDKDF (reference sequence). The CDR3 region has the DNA TGTGCCACCAGCAGACCCTTAACAGAGACCCAGTACTTC. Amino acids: CATSRPLTETQYF.

CDR3 region: CSVANSGANVLTF. The DNA of the CDR3 is TGCAGCGTTGCCAACTCTGGGGCCAACGTCCTGACTTTC. The genes are TRBV29-1 and TRBJ2-6; no definite D call. The CDR3 loop spans 13 amino acids. Germline CDR1 is SQVTM and CDR2 is ANQGSEA. Between the trimmed V and J ends, which lost 4 bases and 0 bases, there was a span of 4 bases.

In DNA, the CDR3 is TGTGCCAGCAGCGAGGACGGGGCCTCCCAAGAGACCCAGTACTTC. It is translated as CASSEDGASQETQYF. The chain recombines TRBV7-2 with TRBJ2-5; D tentatively reads TRBD1 or TRBD2 (5 bases each). Trimming removed 5 bases at V and 1 base at J, with 14 bases between. The CDR3 covers 15 residues. Germline-derived CDR1 and CDR2 are SGHTA and FQGNSA.

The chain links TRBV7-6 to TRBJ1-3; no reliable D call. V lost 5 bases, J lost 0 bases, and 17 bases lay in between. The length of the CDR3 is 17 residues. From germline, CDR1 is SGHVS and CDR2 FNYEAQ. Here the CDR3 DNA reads TGTGCCAGCAGCAAACGGACTAGCGGAGACTCTGGAAACACCATATATTTT. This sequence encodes CASSKRTSGDSGNTIYF.

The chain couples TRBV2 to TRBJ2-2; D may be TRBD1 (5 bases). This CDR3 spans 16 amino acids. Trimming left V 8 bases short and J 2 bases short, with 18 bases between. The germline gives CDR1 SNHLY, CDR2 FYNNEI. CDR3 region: CASSGAGRRNTGELFF. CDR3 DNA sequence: TGTGCCAGCTCTGGGGCCGGACGGAGAAACACCGGGGAGCTGTTTTTT.

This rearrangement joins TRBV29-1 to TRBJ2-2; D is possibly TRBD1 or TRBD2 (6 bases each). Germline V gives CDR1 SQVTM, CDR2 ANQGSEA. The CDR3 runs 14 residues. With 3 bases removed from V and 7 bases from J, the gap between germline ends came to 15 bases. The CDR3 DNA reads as TGCAGCGTTGAGGAGGGACAAGGAGGCGGGGAGCTGTTTTTT. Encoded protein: CSVEEGQGGGELFF.